The 22 T cell receptor beta chains presented below share a single source sample, sequenced in a study of regulatory T cells in long-lasting Graves disease (dated by TCRdb to about 2021). Libraries were built with multiplex PCR. Reads for this sample came from an Illumina HiSeq 4000. CDR3 regions were amplified by Arm-PCR with iRepertoire HTBI primers to construct TCR beta libraries. Using fastp at Q25 and MiXCR, TCRdb reprocessed the public reads and kept productive beta chains. Merged by CDR3 protein, the rows form single entries marked with the most common genes and DNA. In all, the sample holds hundreds of thousands of distinct CDR3 sequences, and around 20% of those were seen once. Less than 25% of the sample comes from the top ten. What this sample's time point label stands for: persistent/refractory GD, antithyroid drugs over 5 years with positive TRAb. For both TCR sequencing and RNA sequencing, RNA was extracted from PBMCs using TRIzol.

The sample consisted of peripheral blood mononuclear cells (PBMCs), taken when the disease was refractory, from a patient treated with antithyroid drugs. Source of these receptors: a female donor with Graves disease.

This clonotype has a count of ten or more. The CDR3 is CASSTLTGETQYF. CDR3 in DNA: TGTGCCAGCAGTACCCTTACCGGAGAGACCCAGTACTTC. This sequence joins TRBV27 and TRBJ2-5; D is ambiguous. Trimming stripped 5 bases from V and 4 bases from J, with 11 bases between. The CDR3 sequence is 13 residues long. CDR1 is MNHEY and CDR2 is SMNVEV in the germline V gene (reference sequence).

The V gene is TRBV28, the J gene TRBJ1-1; D remains unclear. CDR1 is MDHEN, CDR2 SYDVKM, per germline. V was clipped by 2 bases and J by 0 bases, with 10 bases between them. The CDR3 consists of 15 residues. The chain's CDR3 is CASSLGEQMNTEAFF. The CDR3 DNA sequence: TGTGCCAGCAGTTTAGGCGAACAGATGAACACTGAAGCTTTCTTT.

In its sample, this clonotype was seen once. Just one base apart from a much larger clone, this may be a read error. The rearrangement uses TRBV20-1 and TRBJ1-1, with TRBD1 as a possible D gene (5 bases). Looked up from germline, CDR1 is DFQATT and CDR2 is SNEGSKA (reference sequence). Trimming removed 3 bases from V and 9 bases from J, with 11 bases in between. This CDR3 contains 11 residues. The CDR3 spells CSASSGAQAFF. In nucleotides, the CDR3 is TGCAGTGCTAGTTCTGGGGCTCAAGCTTTCTTT.

This clonotype was seen repeatedly, ten times or more. This sequence joins TRBV27 and TRBJ2-7, with unresolved D. Trimming removed 4 bases from V and 5 bases from J, with 12 bases in between. The CDR3 consists of 13 residues. From germline, CDR1 is MNHEY and CDR2 SMNVEV (reference sequence). The CDR3 region is CASSSARWDEQYF. CDR3 nucleotides: TGTGCCAGCAGTTCCGCGAGGTGGGACGAGCAGTACTTC.

V gene TRBV14 combines with J gene TRBJ2-1, with a possible D match to TRBD2 (5 bases). There are 15 residues in the CDR3. Trimming removed 0 bases from V and 9 bases from J, with 15 bases in between. CDR1 and CDR2 (germline): SGHDN, FVKESK. The CDR3, as DNA: TGTGCCAGCAGCCAAGATCTCACAGTTGAGGGTGAGCAGTTCTTC. This translates into CASSQDLTVEGEQFF.

A remark on this clonotype: At one end the junction does not follow the germline gene, possibly because of a read error. This rearrangement joins TRBV7-2 to TRBJ2-7, with a possible D match to TRBD2 (5 bases). Germline lookup yields CDR1 SGHTA and CDR2 FQGNSA. The CDR3 runs 15 residues. The CDR3 nucleotides read TGCGCCAGCAGCCAAGTTTCTGGGAGTGGTTACGAGCAGTACTTC. Its translation: CASSQVSGSGYEQYF.

This clonotype was detected only a few times. This chain connects TRBV5-1 to TRBJ2-7; no clear D gene. Germline assignment: CDR1 SGHRS and CDR2 YFSETQ. The CDR3 sequence is 14 residues long. The germline V and J ends were trimmed by 0 bases and 2 bases, with 9 bases remaining between them. The CDR3 nucleotides are TGCGCCAGCAGCTTGGTGCCAGCCACCTACGAGCAGTACTTC. Its translation is CASSLVPATYEQYF.

This clonotype has ten or more counts. The chain combines TRBV3-1 with TRBJ2-7; the match to TRBD2 covers 7 bases. The V gene's germline CDR1 is LGHDT and CDR2 YNNKEL (reference sequence). The CDR3 is 16 residues long. V trimming: 0 bases; J trimming: 5 bases; junction bases outside the gene matches: 10. The DNA of the CDR3 is TGTGCCAGCAGCCAAGAAAGGAACGGGAGGATCCACGAGCAGTACTTC. This codes for CASSQERNGRIHEQYF.

This chain joins TRBV18 and TRBJ2-2, with D tentatively TRBD2 (6 bases). V lost 1 base and J 4 bases, leaving 10 bases between the germline ends. CDR3 size: 15 residues. CDR1 and CDR2 (germline): KGHSH, LQKENI. Written as DNA, the CDR3 is TGTGCCAGCTCACCACTAGCGGAGGGCACCGGGGAGCTGTTTTTT. Protein sequence: CASSPLAEGTGELFF.

The chain links TRBV7-3 to TRBJ2-1, with a tentative D call TRBD2 (5 bases). V was shortened by 5 bases and J by 9 bases, with 14 bases between the two germline ends. Germline lookup yields CDR1 SGHTA and CDR2 FQGTGA. This CDR3 spans 13 amino acids. CDR3 in DNA: TGTGCCAGCAGCCCAACTAGTCCCGGTGAGCAGTTCTTC. Its translation is CASSPTSPGEQFF.

The chain links TRBV9 to TRBJ2-3; 7 nucleotides align to TRBD1. Unmatched junction bases numbered 3, after V lost 3 bases and J lost 5 bases. CDR3 length: 13 residues. CDR1 is SGDLS and CDR2 is YYNGEE in the germline V gene. CDR3: CASSGQGGDTQYF. CDR3 in DNA: TGTGCCAGCAGCGGACAGGGCGGAGATACGCAGTATTTT.

The table lists this clonotype with many counts. This CDR3 is CASSLARSGGYEQYF. The CDR3 DNA reads TGTGCCAGCAGCTTAGCGAGAAGTGGGGGCTACGAGCAGTACTTC. The chain combines TRBV7-8 with TRBJ2-7; D tentatively fits TRBD1 or TRBD2 (5 bases each). With 0 bases removed from V and 3 bases from J, the gap between germline ends came to 12 bases. The CDR3 contains 15 residues. Germline V gene data show CDR1 as SGHVS and CDR2 as FQNEAQ.

At least ten counts were recorded for this clonotype. The chain is built from TRBV27 and TRBJ1-5; D perhaps matches TRBD1 (6 bases). Trimming shortened V by 11 bases and J by 3 bases, and 20 bases separated the two germline ends. The CDR3 is 15 residues long. Germline V gives CDR1 MNHEY, CDR2 SMNVEV (reference sequence). The CDR3 DNA is TGTGCCTCATGGCGGGGGGCATTCAACAATCAGCCCCAGCATTTT. Its translation is CASWRGAFNNQPQHF.

The rearrangement joins TRBV27 to TRBJ2-7; 8 bases line up with TRBD2. Trimming removed 6 bases from V and 0 bases from J; junction bases left unmatched: 7. This CDR3 spans 15 amino acids. Looked up from germline, CDR1 is MNHEY and CDR2 is SMNVEV (reference sequence). The CDR3 loop reads CASRSSGGYSYEQYF. The CDR3 coding sequence is TGTGCCAGCAGGTCAAGCGGGGGTTACTCCTACGAGCAGTACTTC.

The chain has TRBV7-2 and TRBJ2-7, with 10 nucleotides matching TRBD2. The CDR3 runs to 19 residues. The trim removed 5 bases at V and 0 bases at J, leaving 16 bases unmatched. Germline V gives CDR1 SGHTA, CDR2 FQGNSA. CDR3 amino acids: CASSQSGLAVPQSSYEQYF. CDR3 nucleotide sequence: TGTGCCAGCAGCCAAAGTGGACTAGCGGTACCCCAAAGCTCCTACGAGCAGTACTTC.

This clonotype has just a few counts. The J gene is TRBJ1-1, the V gene TRBV5-6; D remains ambiguous. CDR3 length equals 14 residues. The V end lost 0 bases, the J end lost 4 bases, and 10 bases lay between the germline ends. CDR1 is SGHDT and CDR2 is YYEEEE in the germline V gene. Written as DNA, the CDR3 is TGTGCCAGCAGCTTGGTTGGAGACGGCACTGAAGCTTTCTTT. Translating it yields CASSLVGDGTEAFF.

The gene calls are TRBV12-3 or TRBV12-4 and TRBJ2-2, with 9 bases that match TRBD2. V lost 9 bases, J lost 7 bases, and 18 bases stayed unmatched. The CDR3 is made up of 17 amino acids. CDR3 amino acids: CASAARIGSGSLGELFF. In DNA, the CDR3 is TGTGCCAGTGCTGCCCGGATAGGTAGCGGGAGTCTCGGGGAGCTGTTTTTT.

The chain employs TRBV6-2 or TRBV6-3 and TRBJ2-5, with 8 bases identical to TRBD1. CDR3 length equals 14 residues. Germline assignment: CDR1 MNHEY and CDR2 SVGEGT. V shed 6 bases and J 4 bases; nucleotides not matched to a gene: 7. CDR3 amino acids: CASSPQGAGETQYF. The CDR3 coding sequence is TGTGCCAGCAGCCCCCAGGGGGCCGGAGAGACCCAGTACTTC.

V usage is TRBV10-3 and J usage is TRBJ2-2; 11 nucleotides agree with TRBD2. The CDR3 length is 18 residues. Germline values: CDR1 ENHRY, CDR2 SYGVKD. V dropped 0 bases and J dropped 2; count of bases not matched to a gene: 5. The CDR3 nucleotides are TGTGCCATCAGTGAGTCCGTTAGCGGGAGGGCCAACACCGGGGAGCTGTTTTTT. Translating it yields CAISESVSGRANTGELFF.

In this sample, this clonotype turned up many times. The chain is built from TRBV29-1 and TRBJ1-1; 7 bases agree with TRBD1. V lost 2 bases to trimming and J lost 5 bases; unmatched junction nucleotides: 5. The CDR3 is 13 residues long. Germline CDR1 and CDR2: SQVTM and ANQGSEA. The CDR3 loop is CSVESQGGTEAFF. CDR3 nucleotide sequence: TGCAGCGTTGAATCTCAGGGGGGTACTGAAGCTTTCTTT.

The sample holds a few counts of this clonotype. V is TRBV18 and J is TRBJ2-7; D call uncertain. The CDR3 is 13 residues long. Germline V gives CDR1 KGHSH, CDR2 LQKENI. Deletions cut 3 bases from V and 5 bases from J, with 11 bases between. CDR3 nucleotide sequence: TGTGCCAGCTCACCCGCTTTGGGGAACGAGCAGTACTTC. This sequence encodes CASSPALGNEQYF. Full variable domain (outside the CDR3, taken from reference TRBV18 and TRBJ2-7): NAGVMQNPRHLVRRRGQEARLRCSPMKGHSHVYWYRQLPEEGLKFMVYLQKENIIDESGMPKERFSAEFPKEGPSILRIQQVVRGDSAAYFCASSPALGNEQYFGPGTRLTVT.

The rearrangement uses TRBV6-1 and TRBJ2-2, with 7 positions matching TRBD2. V was clipped by 6 bases and J by 5 bases; unmatched bases: 6. CDR1 and CDR2 (germline): MNHNS, SASEGT. There are 14 residues in the CDR3. The CDR3 region has the DNA TGTGCCAGCAGCTCCGGGACTAAAACCGGGGAGCTGTTTTTT. Amino acids: CASSSGTKTGELFF.